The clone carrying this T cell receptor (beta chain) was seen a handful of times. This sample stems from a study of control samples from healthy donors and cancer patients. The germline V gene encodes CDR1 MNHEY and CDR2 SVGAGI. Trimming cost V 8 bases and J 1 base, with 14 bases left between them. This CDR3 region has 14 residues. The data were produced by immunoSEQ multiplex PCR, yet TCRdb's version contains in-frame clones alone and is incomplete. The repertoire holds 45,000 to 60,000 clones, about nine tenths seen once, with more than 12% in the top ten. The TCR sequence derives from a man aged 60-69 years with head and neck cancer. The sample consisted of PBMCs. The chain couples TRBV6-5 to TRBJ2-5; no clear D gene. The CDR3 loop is CASPKGGTQETQYF. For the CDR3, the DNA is TGTGCCAGCCCTAAGGGCGGAACCCAAGAGACCCAGTACTTC.